This T cell receptor beta chain appears in the sequencing data of a study of cytomegalovirus exposure and HLA in healthy donors. J gave up 0 bases and V 6 bases, and 4 bases lay outside the gene matches. From germline, CDR1 is MNHNS and CDR2 SASEGT. CDR3 length: 15 amino acids. As for this clone: Its target is unknown.

As for the donors, each was a healthy bone marrow donor. 60 Vbeta and 13 Jbeta primers were used in PCR. In the study's own analysis: Some 10 million of the about 80 million unique TCR beta chains counted in a later analysis were shared. The data were produced by immunoSEQ multiplex PCR, yet TCRdb's version contains in-frame clones alone and is incomplete. V, J and clone size are taken as reported in that table, and D and trimming were inferred from the DNA itself. The data show 130,000 or so clones, approximately 79% seen once. Study results and limitations: Cytomegalovirus association was listed for about 150 TCR beta chains. For most TCR sequences rarity was the rule, although some public TCRs occurred in many donors.

The receptor was isolated from a man between 18 and 35 years old in good health and CMV-seropositive. V gene TRBV6-1 combines with J gene TRBJ2-3; 9 bases map to TRBD2. Material for sequencing was PBMCs. In DNA form, the CDR3 reads TGTGCCAGCAGCGTCAGCGGGAGGAGCACAGATACGCAGTATTTT. Translating it yields CASSVSGRSTDTQYF.